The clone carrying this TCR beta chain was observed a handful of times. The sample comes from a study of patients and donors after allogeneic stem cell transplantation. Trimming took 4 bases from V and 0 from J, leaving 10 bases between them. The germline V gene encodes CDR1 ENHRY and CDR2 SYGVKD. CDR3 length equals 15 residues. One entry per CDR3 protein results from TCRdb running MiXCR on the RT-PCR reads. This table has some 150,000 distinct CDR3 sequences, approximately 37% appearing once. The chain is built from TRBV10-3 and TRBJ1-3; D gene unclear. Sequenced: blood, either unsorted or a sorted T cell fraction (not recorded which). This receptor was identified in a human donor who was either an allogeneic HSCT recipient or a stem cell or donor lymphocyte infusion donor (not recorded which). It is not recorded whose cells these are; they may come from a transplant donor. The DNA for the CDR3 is TGTGCCATCAGTGTTCGGGGAACCTCTGGAAACACCATATATTTT. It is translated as CAISVRGTSGNTIYF.